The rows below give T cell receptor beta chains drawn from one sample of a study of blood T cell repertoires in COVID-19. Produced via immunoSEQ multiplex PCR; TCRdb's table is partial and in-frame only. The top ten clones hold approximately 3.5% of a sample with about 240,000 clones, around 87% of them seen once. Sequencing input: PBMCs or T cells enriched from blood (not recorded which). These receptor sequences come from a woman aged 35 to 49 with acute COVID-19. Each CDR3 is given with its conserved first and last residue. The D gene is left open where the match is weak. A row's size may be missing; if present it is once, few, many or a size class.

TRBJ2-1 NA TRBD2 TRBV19 CSAGDNEQFF TGTTCGGCGGGGGACAATGAGCAGTTCTTC
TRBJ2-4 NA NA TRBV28 CASLGDLAKNIQYF TGTGCCAGTCTTGGGGACTTAGCCAAAAACATTCAGTACTTC
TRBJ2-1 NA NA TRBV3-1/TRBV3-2 CASSPHSGLSYNEQFF TGTGCCAGCAGCCCTCATAGCGGCCTCTCCTACAATGAGCAGTTCTTC
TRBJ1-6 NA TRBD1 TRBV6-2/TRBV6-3 CASSWTGISPLHF TGTGCCAGCAGCTGGACAGGGATTTCACCCCTCCACTTT
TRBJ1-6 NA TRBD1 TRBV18 CASSPTAWTGKNSPLHF TGTGCCAGCTCACCAACAGCTTGGACAGGAAAAAATTCACCCCTCCACTTT
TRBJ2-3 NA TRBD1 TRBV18 CASSPGFDRGREDTQYF TGTGCCAGCTCACCCGGGTTCGACAGGGGGCGCGAAGATACGCAGTATTTT
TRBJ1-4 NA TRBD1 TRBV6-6 CASSYSTTGTEKFF TGTGCCAGCAGTTACTCAACGACAGGGACGGAAAAGTTTTTT
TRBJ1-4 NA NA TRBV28 CASSTIRDIDPFATNEKLFF TGTGCCAGCAGTACGATCCGGGACATAGATCCGTTTGCAACTAATGAAAAACTGTTTTTT
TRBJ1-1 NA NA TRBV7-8 CASSLATEAFF TGTGCCAGCAGCTTGGCCACTGAAGCTTTCTTT
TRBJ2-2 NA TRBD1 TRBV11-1 CASRHPGQGVTGELFF TGTGCCAGCAGACACCCGGGACAGGGGGTCACCGGGGAGCTGTTTTTT
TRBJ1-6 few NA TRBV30 CAWRIRDNSPLHF TGTGCCTGGAGAATTAGAGATAATTCACCCCTCCACTTT
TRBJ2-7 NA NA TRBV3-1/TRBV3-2 CASSPNLSGSIYEQYF TGTGCCAGCAGCCCCAACCTGAGTGGTAGCATCTACGAGCAGTACTTC
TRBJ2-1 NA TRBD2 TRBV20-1 CSASREGPNNEQFF TGCAGTGCTAGTCGGGAGGGCCCGAACAATGAGCAGTTCTTC
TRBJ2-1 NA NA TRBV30 CACHPESIVYEQFF TGTGCCTGCCATCCGGAGAGCATTGTCTATGAGCAGTTCTTC
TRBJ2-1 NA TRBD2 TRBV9 CASSPHSGSYNEQFF TGTGCCAGCAGCCCACACAGCGGGAGCTACAATGAGCAGTTCTTC
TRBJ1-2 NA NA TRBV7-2 CASSFGTGYGYTF TGTGCCAGCAGCTTTGGGACTGGATATGGCTACACCTTC
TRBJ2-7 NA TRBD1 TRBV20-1 CSASSAGGSYEQYF TGCAGTGCTAGTTCCGCAGGGGGCTCCTACGAGCAGTACTTC
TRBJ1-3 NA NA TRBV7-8 CASSSRQAASGNTIYF TGTGCCAGCAGCTCTAGACAGGCCGCCTCTGGAAACACCATATATTTT
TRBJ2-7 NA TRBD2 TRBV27 CASSSLTRSGTSYEQYF TGTGCCAGCAGTTCCCTCACTAGAAGCGGGACTTCCTACGAGCAGTACTTC
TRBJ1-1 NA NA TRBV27 CASRTQGLTEAFF TGTGCCAGCAGGACTCAGGGTTTAACTGAAGCTTTCTTT
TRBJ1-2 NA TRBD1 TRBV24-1 CATSDPKTGEVNGYTF TGTGCCACCAGTGATCCTAAAACAGGGGAGGTGAATGGCTACACCTTC
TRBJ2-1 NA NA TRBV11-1 CASSLAYDNEQFF TGTGCCAGCAGCTTAGCCTACGACAATGAGCAGTTCTTC